This TCR beta chain stems from a study of cytomegalovirus exposure and HLA in healthy donors. The CDR3 runs 12 residues. The V and J ends lost 5 bases and 3 bases respectively, with 8 bases between them. Germline V CDR1 and CDR2: KGHSH, LQKENI. A multiplex PCR was run with 60 Vbeta primers and 13 Jbeta primers. Measured with immunoSEQ multiplex PCR; TCRdb has only the in-frame clones, and not every one. The repertoire holds 100,000 to 150,000 clones, with about 10% as singletons. The clonotype originates from a woman younger than 30 in good health and CMV-seropositive. Material: PBMCs. The chain employs TRBV18 and TRBJ2-7, with a possible D match to TRBD2 (5 bases). The CDR3 sequence is CASSSGIYEQYF. The CDR3 bases are TGTGCCAGCTCATCCGGGATCTACGAGCAGTACTTC.